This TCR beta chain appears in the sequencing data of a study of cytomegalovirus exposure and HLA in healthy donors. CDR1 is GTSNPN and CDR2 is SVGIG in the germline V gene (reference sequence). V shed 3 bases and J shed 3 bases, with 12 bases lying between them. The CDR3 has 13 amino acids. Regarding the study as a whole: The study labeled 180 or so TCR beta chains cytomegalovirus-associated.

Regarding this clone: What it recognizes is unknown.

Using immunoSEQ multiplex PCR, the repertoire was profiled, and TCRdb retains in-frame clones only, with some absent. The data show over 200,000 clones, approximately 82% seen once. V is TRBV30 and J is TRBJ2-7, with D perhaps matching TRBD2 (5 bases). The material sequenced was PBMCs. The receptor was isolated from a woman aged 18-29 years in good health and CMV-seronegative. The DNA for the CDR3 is TGTGCCTGGAGCTTCCAGCGGTACTACGAGCAGTACTTC. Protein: CAWSFQRYYEQYF.